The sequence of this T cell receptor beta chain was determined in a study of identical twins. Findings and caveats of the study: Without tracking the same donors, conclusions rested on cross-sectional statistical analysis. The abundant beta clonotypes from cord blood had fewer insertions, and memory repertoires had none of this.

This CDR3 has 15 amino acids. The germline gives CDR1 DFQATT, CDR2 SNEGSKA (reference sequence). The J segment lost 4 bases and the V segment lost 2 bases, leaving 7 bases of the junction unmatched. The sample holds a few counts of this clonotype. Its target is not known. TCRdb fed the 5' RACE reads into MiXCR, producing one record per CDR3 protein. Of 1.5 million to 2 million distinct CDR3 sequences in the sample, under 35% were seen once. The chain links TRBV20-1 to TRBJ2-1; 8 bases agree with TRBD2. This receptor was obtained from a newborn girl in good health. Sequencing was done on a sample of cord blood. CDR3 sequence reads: CSARISGSRYNEQFF. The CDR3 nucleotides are TGCAGTGCTAGAATCAGCGGGAGTCGATACAATGAGCAGTTCTTC.